This T cell receptor beta chain is drawn from a study of T-cell reconstitution after alpha-beta-depleted transplantation in children. This clonotype was picked up many times. Unique molecular identifiers were used in preparing the TCRbeta library. TCRdb re-analysed the PCR reads in MiXCR, keeping a single row per CDR3 protein. The sample lists approximately 510,000 distinct CDR3 sequences, approximately 20% occurring once. CDR3 length: 16 residues. Germline V gene data show CDR1 as SGHRS and CDR2 as YFSETQ. V gave up 0 bases and J gave up 0 bases, with 13 bases separating them. This chain connects TRBV5-1 to TRBJ2-7, with D perhaps TRBD2 (5 bases). The sequence was collected from a human donor who donated a stem cell graft to a child with acute lymphoblastic leukemia. This material consisted of PBMCs from the stem cell graft donor, taken from the stem cell graft. CDR3 protein: CASSLVAYGDSYEQYF. The CDR3, as DNA: TGCGCCAGCAGCTTGGTGGCCTACGGGGACTCCTACGAGCAGTACTTC.